This T cell receptor (beta chain) was retrieved from a study of T cell changes during pregnancy in multiple sclerosis (dated by TCRdb to the late 2010s). Regarding the study in general: In women with multiple sclerosis, the researchers looked at how the T cell repertoire shifted as pregnancy progressed.

A remark on this clone: Its antigen target is currently unknown. Per-base quality was not reported, and no clone a single base away is much larger than it.

Trimmed from V: 0 bases; trimmed from J: 5 bases; junction bases lacking a gene match: 7. Sequences SGHDT (CDR1) and YYEEEE (CDR2) are obtained from the germline V gene. Including the terminal cysteine and phenylalanine, the CDR3 comprises 15 residues. The read is trimmed to its CDR3 DNA, 45 bases read in frame from base 1. To prepare the library, the immunoSEQ multiplex PCR assay was applied. What TCRdb holds here is the immuneACCESS table cut down to in-frame rearrangements. Part of the clones is not present; checked against another copy, under half of the missing clones reflect an unresolved V gene, and the others are unexplained. This sample comprises some 120,000 clones, roughly 92% of them detected only once. In total, the top ten clones hold 1.5% of the sample.

This receptor was obtained from a female donor with multiple sclerosis, enrolled in a pregnancy study. The sample in question was peripheral blood, obtained in the third trimester of pregnancy. The chain is encoded by TRBV5-6 joined to TRBJ1-2; TRBD1 matches 7 bases in the middle. The DNA is TGTGCCAGCAGCTTGGGGGGACAGCCCCTTTATGGCTACACCTTC. Its coded protein is CASSLGGQPLYGYTF.